This T cell receptor (beta chain) originates from a study of T cell changes during pregnancy in multiple sclerosis. The germline V and J ends were trimmed by 1 base and 1 base, with 10 bases remaining between them. The germline gives CDR1 LNHDA, CDR2 SQIVND (reference sequence). The CDR3 is made up of 15 amino acids. The repertoire was sequenced with immunoSEQ multiplex PCR; TCRdb's copy has only in-frame clones and lacks some. The sample lists about 83,000 clones; roughly nine tenths were seen once. The chain employs TRBV19 and TRBJ1-1, with a weak D call TRBD1 (5 bases). The receptor's source is a female donor in good health, serving as a control in a pregnancy study. Some clones in this sample may be carry-over from other donors' samples. Sequences were derived from PBMCs, sampled in the first trimester of pregnancy. The CDR3 loop is CASSIVYGGNTEAFF. As DNA, the CDR3 is TGTGCCAGTAGTATAGTTTACGGGGGGAACACTGAAGCTTTCTTT.